Below are 15 T cell receptor beta chains sequenced from a single sample in a study of cytomegalovirus exposure and HLA in healthy donors (dated by TCRdb to the late 2010s). The library was produced with the immunoSEQ multiplex PCR assay. For the multiplex PCR, a mixture combining 60 forward primers for TCR Vbeta segments and 13 reverse primers for TCR Jbeta segments was used. The clones in this table, taken by TCRdb from immuneACCESS, are in-frame only. Not every clone is retained; where verified, under half of the shortfall comes from an unresolved V gene, and the cause of the rest is unknown. This sample comprises a few hundred thousand clones, 60% to 85% of them detected only once. In total, the top ten clones hold about 16% of the sample. Sequencing was performed on PBMCs. These TCRs come from a man aged 35 to 55 in good health and CMV-seronegative.

The chain joins TRBV2 to TRBJ2-2; D not resolved. Looked up from germline, CDR1 is SNHLY and CDR2 is FYNNEI. V was pared by 2 bases and J by 0 bases, with 7 bases between. There are 15 residues in the CDR3. CDR3: CASSETRTNTGELFF. CDR3 nucleotide sequence: TGTGCCAGCAGTGAAACCAGAACGAACACCGGGGAGCTGTTTTTT. Using reference TRBV2 and TRBJ2-2 for the parts outside the CDR3, the full variable domain is EPEVTQTPSHQVTQMGQEVILRCVPISNHLYFYWYRQILGQKVEFLVSFYNNEISEKSEIFDDQFSVERPDGSNFTLKIRSTKLEDSAMYFCASSETRTNTGELFFGEGSRLTVL.

This clone was seen a handful of times. V usage is TRBV7-6 and J usage is TRBJ2-5; the D gene is possibly TRBD2 (6 bases). From germline, CDR1 is SGHVS and CDR2 FNYEAQ. V was trimmed by 3 bases and J by 1 base, leaving 12 bases between them. This CDR3 is built from 15 residues. Here the CDR3 DNA reads TGTGCCAGCAGCTTGTCGGGGAGGCCCCAAGAGACCCAGTACTTC. This codes for CASSLSGRPQETQYF. The complete variable domain, with remaining parts taken from reference TRBV7-6 and TRBJ2-5, reads GAGVSQSPRYKVTKRGQDVALRCDPISGHVSLYWYRQALGQGPEFLTYFNYEAQQDKSGLPNDRFSAERPEGSISTLTIQRTEQRDSAMYRCASSLSGRPQETQYFGPGTRLLVL.

This clone turned up a few times. The chain couples TRBV6-1 to TRBJ2-3; 7 bases agree with TRBD2. The V and J ends lost 4 bases and 0 bases, in that order; junction bases with no gene match: 7. Germline CDR1 reads MNHNS; CDR2 reads SASEGT. CDR3 size: 16 residues. This chain's CDR3 is CASSAGGLTSTDTQYF. The DNA of the CDR3 is TGTGCCAGCAGTGCGGGGGGACTCACTAGCACAGATACGCAGTATTTT.

The V call is TRBV7-2, the J call TRBJ1-1; D uncertain. The ends were cut back, 5 bases at V and 10 bases at J, with 17 bases in the middle. There are 13 residues in the CDR3. Germline V CDR1 and CDR2: SGHTA, FQGNSA. The CDR3 DNA sequence: TGTGCCAGCAGCCAGAACACAGTGGAGGTAGCTTTCTTT. This translates into CASSQNTVEVAFF.

Only a few counts were recorded for this clone. The chain recombines TRBV5-1 with TRBJ1-1; the D gene is possibly TRBD1 (6 bases). The CDR3 spans 15 residues. V was trimmed by 0 bases and J by 2 bases, leaving 11 bases between them. Germline V gene data show CDR1 as SGHRS and CDR2 as YFSETQ. The CDR3, as DNA: TGCGCCAGCAGCTTGGGTGGCAGGGGAAACACTGAAGCTTTCTTT. Encoded protein: CASSLGGRGNTEAFF. The full variable domain, its missing parts supplied by reference TRBV5-1 and TRBJ1-1, is KAGVTQTPRYLIKTRGQQVTLSCSPISGHRSVSWYQQTPGQGLQFLFEYFSETQRNKGNFPGRFSGRQFSNSRSEMNVSTLELGDSALYLCASSLGGRGNTEAFFGQGTRLTVV.

Points on this clone: A junction boundary mismatches the germline segment, possibly from a read error. The genes are TRBV7-9 and TRBJ2-7, with D possibly TRBD2 on 5 matching bases. The germline V gene encodes CDR1 SEHNR and CDR2 FQNEAQ (reference sequence). The CDR3 sequence is 11 residues long. CDR3 loop: CSSSQRVEQYF. CDR3 sequence (DNA): TGTTCCAGCAGCCAGAGGGTCGAGCAGTACTTC.

The chain is built from TRBV28 and TRBJ1-4, with D maybe TRBD1 (5 bases). Deletions cut 6 bases from V and 6 bases from J, with 14 bases between. The CDR3 runs to 14 residues. CDR1 MDHEN and CDR2 SYDVKM come from the germline V gene. CDR3 nucleotide sequence: TGTGCCAGCAGCCCTGGGGGGGGGTATGAAAAACTGTTTTTT. It specifies CASSPGGGYEKLFF.

V and J are TRBV4-3 and TRBJ2-1, with a weak D call TRBD2 (7 bases). CDR1 LGHNA and CDR2 YSLEER come from the germline V gene. Between the trimmed V and J ends, which lost 0 bases and 0 bases, there was a span of 15 bases. The CDR3 is made up of 18 amino acids. The CDR3 protein is CASSQDGGGAGSYNEQFF. CDR3 in DNA: TGCGCCAGCAGCCAAGATGGAGGGGGGGCCGGCTCCTACAATGAGCAGTTCTTC.

V is TRBV4-2 and J is TRBJ2-1, with 11 nucleotides matching TRBD1. Losses at the gene ends were 4 bases for V and 7 bases for J; bases not matched to a gene: 15. This CDR3 comprises 18 residues. Germline V gene lookup returns CDR1 LGHNA and CDR2 YNFKEQ. The CDR3 here is CASSLVPIGQGAVNEQFF. DNA for the CDR3: TGTGCCAGCAGCCTCGTTCCCATAGGACAGGGGGCAGTGAATGAGCAGTTCTTC.

The CDR3 region is CASSTLPDSLIPNEKLFF. For the CDR3, the DNA is TGTGCCAGTAGTACCCTCCCCGACAGCCTTATACCTAATGAAAAACTGTTTTTT. The chain employs TRBV19 and TRBJ1-4; D perhaps matches TRBD1 (5 bases). Deletions cut 4 bases from V and 3 bases from J, with 21 bases between. The CDR3 spans 18 residues. The germline gives CDR1 LNHDA, CDR2 SQIVND (reference sequence). The full variable domain, completed using reference TRBV19 and TRBJ1-4, is DGGITQSPKYLFRKEGQNVTLSCEQNLNHDAMYWYRQDPGQGLRLIYYSQIVNDFQKGDIAEGYSVSREKKESFPLTVTSAQKNPTAFYLCASSTLPDSLIPNEKLFFGSGTQLSVL.

In this sample, this clone turned up a few times. V usage is TRBV4-3 and J usage is TRBJ1-3; TRBD1 matches 7 bases. Germline CDR1 reads LGHNA; CDR2 reads YSLEER. CDR3 length equals 13 residues. The V segment lost 2 bases and the J segment 7 bases; nucleotides outside the gene matches: 2. The CDR3 loop is CASSQTGVNTIYF. DNA for the CDR3: TGCGCCAGCAGCCAAACAGGGGTTAACACCATATATTTT.

The V gene is TRBV19, the J gene TRBJ1-5, with D perhaps TRBD1 (6 bases). Germline-derived CDR1 and CDR2 are LNHDA and SQIVND (reference sequence). Trimming removed 5 bases from V and 2 bases from J, with 13 bases in between. The CDR3 totals 15 residues. The CDR3 sequence: CASSPVTGRNQPQHF. The DNA of the CDR3 is TGTGCCAGTAGTCCGGTGACAGGCCGCAATCAGCCCCAGCATTTT.

V usage is TRBV2 and J usage is TRBJ1-1, with D possibly matching TRBD1 (5 bases). The CDR3 runs to 15 residues. V was clipped by 8 bases and J by 5 bases, with 21 bases between them. The germline gives CDR1 SNHLY, CDR2 FYNNEI. DNA of the CDR3: TGTGCCAGCTTATTAGGGAAGGCAGGGTCGACTGAAGCTTTCTTT. Protein product: CASLLGKAGSTEAFF.

The rearrangement joins TRBV5-8 to TRBJ1-5; D not resolved. CDR1 SGHTS and CDR2 YDEGEE come from the germline V gene. V was pared by 4 bases and J by 2 bases, with 13 bases between. The CDR3 is 15 amino acids. CDR3 bases: TGTGCCAGCAGCCTGTTCGGGGAGGGCAATCAGCCCCAGCATTTT. Its translation: CASSLFGEGNQPQHF. The whole variable domain, remainder taken from reference TRBV5-8 and TRBJ1-5, is EAGVTQSPTHLIKTRGQQATLRCSPISGHTSVYWYQQALGLGLQFLLWYDEGEERNRGNFPPRFSGRQFPNYSSELNVNALELEDSALYLCASSLFGEGNQPQHFGDGTRLSIL.

The chain links TRBV29-1 to TRBJ1-4, with TRBD1 identical over 8 bases. CDR1 and CDR2 from the germline V gene are SQVTM and ANQGSEA. CDR3 length equals 13 residues. Trimming removed 6 bases from V and 5 bases from J; junction bases left unmatched: 5. The CDR3 loop is CSVGQGWNEKLFF. The CDR3 DNA reads as TGCAGCGTCGGACAGGGTTGGAATGAAAAACTGTTTTTT.